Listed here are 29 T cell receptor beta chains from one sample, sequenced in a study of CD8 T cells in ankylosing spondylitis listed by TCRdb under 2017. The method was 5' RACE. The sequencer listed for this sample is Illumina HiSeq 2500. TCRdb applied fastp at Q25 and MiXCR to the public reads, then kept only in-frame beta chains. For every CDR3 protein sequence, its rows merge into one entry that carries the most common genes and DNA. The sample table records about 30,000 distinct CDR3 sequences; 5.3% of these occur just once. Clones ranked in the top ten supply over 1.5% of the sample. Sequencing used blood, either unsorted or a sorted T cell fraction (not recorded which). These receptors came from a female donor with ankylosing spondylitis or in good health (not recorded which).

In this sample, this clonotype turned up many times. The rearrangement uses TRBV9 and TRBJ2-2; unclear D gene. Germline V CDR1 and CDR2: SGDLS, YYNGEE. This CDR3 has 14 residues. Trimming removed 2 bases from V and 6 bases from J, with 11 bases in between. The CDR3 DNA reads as TGTGCCAGCAGCGTTTTGACTGAGTCCGGGGAGCTGTTTTTT. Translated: CASSVLTESGELFF.

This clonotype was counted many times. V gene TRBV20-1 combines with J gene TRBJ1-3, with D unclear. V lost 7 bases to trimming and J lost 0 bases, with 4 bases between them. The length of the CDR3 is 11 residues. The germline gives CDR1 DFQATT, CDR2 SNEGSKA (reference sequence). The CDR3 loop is CSVYSGNTIYF. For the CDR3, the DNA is TGCAGTGTCTACTCTGGAAACACCATATATTTT.

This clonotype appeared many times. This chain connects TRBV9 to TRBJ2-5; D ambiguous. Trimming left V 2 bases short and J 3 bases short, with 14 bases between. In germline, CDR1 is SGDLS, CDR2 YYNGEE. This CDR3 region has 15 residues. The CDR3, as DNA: TGTGCCAGCAGCGTGGGCCAAGCCCCTGAAGAGACCCAGTACTTC. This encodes CASSVGQAPEETQYF.

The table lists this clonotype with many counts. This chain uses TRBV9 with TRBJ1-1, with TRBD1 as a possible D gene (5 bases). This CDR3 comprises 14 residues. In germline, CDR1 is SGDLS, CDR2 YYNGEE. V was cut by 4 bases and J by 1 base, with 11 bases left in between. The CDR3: CASSLIGGNTEAFF. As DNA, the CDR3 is TGTGCCAGCAGCCTCATCGGGGGGAACACTGAAGCTTTCTTT.

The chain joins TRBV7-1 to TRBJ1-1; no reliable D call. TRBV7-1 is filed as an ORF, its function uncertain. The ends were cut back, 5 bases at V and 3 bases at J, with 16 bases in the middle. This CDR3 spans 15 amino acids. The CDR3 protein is CASSAQVDGYTEAFF. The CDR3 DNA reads TGTGCCAGCAGCGCACAAGTGGACGGTTACACTGAAGCTTTCTTT.

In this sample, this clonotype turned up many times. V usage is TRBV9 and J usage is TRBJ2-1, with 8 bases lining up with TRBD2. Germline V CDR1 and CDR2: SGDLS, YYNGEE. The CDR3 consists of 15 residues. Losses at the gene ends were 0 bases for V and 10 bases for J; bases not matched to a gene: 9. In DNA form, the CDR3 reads TGTGCCAGCAGCGTAGACACTAGCGGACCTCGGGAGCAGTTCTTC. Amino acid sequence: CASSVDTSGPREQFF.

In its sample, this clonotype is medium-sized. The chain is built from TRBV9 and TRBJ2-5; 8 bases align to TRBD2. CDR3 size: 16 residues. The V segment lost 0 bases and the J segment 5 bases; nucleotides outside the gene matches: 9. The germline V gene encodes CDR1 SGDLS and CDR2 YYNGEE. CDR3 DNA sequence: TGTGCCAGCAGCGTAGCGACAGCGGGGGACGGGGAGACCCAGTACTTC. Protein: CASSVATAGDGETQYF.

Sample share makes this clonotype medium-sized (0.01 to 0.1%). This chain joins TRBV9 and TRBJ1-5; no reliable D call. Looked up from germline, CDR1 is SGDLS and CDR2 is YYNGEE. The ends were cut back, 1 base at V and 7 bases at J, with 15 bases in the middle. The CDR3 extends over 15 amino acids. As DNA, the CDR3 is TGTGCCAGCAGCGTATTCTCCGGGCTCGGCCAGCCCCAGCATTTT. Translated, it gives CASSVFSGLGQPQHF.

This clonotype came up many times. The CDR3 coding sequence is TGTGCCAGCAGCGTAGTCGCGGGGGGGCCCGGGGAGACCCAGTACTTC. It specifies CASSVVAGGPGETQYF. This chain links TRBV9 with TRBJ2-5; 9 bases map to TRBD2. CDR1 is SGDLS and CDR2 is YYNGEE in the germline V gene. This CDR3 is 16 amino acids long. The V gene end was trimmed by 0 bases and the J gene end by 5 bases; junction bases not matched to a gene: 8. The variable domain in full, with the rest retrieved from reference TRBV9 and TRBJ2-5, is DSGVTQTPKHLITATGQRVTLRCSPRSGDLSVYWYQQSLDQGLQFLIQYYNGEERAKGNILERFSAQQFPDLHSELNLSSLELGDSALYFCASSVVAGGPGETQYFGPGTRLLVL.

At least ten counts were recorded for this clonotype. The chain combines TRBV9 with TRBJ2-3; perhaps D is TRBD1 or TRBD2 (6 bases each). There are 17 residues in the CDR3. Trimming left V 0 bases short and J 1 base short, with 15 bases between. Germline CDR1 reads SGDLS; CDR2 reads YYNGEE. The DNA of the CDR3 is TGTGCCAGCAGCGTAGTGGGGGGCGCGTGGGGCACAGATACGCAGTATTTT. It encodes CASSVVGGAWGTDTQYF.

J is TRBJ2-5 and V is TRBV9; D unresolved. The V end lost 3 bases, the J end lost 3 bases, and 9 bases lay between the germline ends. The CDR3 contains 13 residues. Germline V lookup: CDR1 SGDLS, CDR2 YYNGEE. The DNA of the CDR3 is TGTGCCAGCAGCGAATGGGGTGAAGAGACCCAGTACTTC. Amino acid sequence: CASSEWGEETQYF.

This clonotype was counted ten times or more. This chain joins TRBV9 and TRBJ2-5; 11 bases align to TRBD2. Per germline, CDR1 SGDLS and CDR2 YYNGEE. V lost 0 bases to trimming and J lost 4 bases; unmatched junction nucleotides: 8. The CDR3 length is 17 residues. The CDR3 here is CASSVGASGGILETQYF. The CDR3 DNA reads TGTGCCAGCAGCGTAGGAGCTAGCGGGGGGATATTAGAGACCCAGTACTTC.

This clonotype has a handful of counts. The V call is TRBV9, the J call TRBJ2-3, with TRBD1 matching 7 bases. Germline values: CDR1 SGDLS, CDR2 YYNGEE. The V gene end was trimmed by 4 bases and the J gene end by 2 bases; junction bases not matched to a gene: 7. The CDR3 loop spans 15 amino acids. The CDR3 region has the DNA TGTGCCAGCAGCATCGAGGGACAGACCACAGATACGCAGTATTTT. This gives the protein CASSIEGQTTDTQYF. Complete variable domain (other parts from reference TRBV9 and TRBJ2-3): DSGVTQTPKHLITATGQRVTLRCSPRSGDLSVYWYQQSLDQGLQFLIQYYNGEERAKGNILERFSAQQFPDLHSELNLSSLELGDSALYFCASSIEGQTTDTQYFGPGTRLTVL.

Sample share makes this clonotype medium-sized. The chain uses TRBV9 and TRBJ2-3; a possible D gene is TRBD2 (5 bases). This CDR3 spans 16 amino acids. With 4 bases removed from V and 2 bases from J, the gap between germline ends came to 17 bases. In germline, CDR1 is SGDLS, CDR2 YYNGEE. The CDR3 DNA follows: TGTGCCAGCAGCCCCGGACGCGGGTGGGCCACAGATACGCAGTATTTT. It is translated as CASSPGRGWATDTQYF.

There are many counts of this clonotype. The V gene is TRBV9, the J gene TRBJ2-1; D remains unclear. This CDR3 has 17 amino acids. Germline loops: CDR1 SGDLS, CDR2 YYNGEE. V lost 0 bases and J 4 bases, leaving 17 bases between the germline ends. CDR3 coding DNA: TGTGCCAGCAGCGTAGGTGGTCGGAGTATGGCATACAATGAGCAGTTCTTC. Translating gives CASSVGGRSMAYNEQFF. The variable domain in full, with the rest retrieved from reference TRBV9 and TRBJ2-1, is DSGVTQTPKHLITATGQRVTLRCSPRSGDLSVYWYQQSLDQGLQFLIQYYNGEERAKGNILERFSAQQFPDLHSELNLSSLELGDSALYFCASSVGGRSMAYNEQFFGPGTRLTVL.

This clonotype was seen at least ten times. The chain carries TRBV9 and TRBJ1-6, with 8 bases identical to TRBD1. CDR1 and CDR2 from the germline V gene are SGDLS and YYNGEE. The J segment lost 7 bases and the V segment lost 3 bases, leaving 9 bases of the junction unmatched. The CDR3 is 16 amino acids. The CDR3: CASSGDRGQKNSPLHF. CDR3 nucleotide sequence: TGTGCCAGCAGCGGTGACAGGGGTCAGAAGAATTCACCCCTCCACTTT.

CDR3 coding DNA: TGTGCCAGCAGCGCCGGACAGGGGCGAGTCACCATATATTTT. It yields the protein CASSAGQGRVTIYF. This chain connects TRBV9 to TRBJ1-3, with 9 bases fitting TRBD1. CDR3 length: 14 amino acids. J gave up 9 bases and V 3 bases, and 7 bases lay outside the gene matches. The germline V gene has CDR1 SGDLS and CDR2 YYNGEE.

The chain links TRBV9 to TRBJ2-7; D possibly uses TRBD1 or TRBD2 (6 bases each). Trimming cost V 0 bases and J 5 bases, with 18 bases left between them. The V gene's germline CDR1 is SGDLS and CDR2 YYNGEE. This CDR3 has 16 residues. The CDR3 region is CASSVGTHWGADEQYF. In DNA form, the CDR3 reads TGTGCCAGCAGCGTAGGGACGCATTGGGGGGCCGACGAGCAGTACTTC.

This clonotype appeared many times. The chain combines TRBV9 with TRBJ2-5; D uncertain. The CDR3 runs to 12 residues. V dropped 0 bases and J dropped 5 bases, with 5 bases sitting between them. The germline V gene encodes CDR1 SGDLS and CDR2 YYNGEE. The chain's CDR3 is CASSVDGETQYF. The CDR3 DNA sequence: TGTGCCAGCAGCGTAGACGGGGAGACCCAGTACTTC.

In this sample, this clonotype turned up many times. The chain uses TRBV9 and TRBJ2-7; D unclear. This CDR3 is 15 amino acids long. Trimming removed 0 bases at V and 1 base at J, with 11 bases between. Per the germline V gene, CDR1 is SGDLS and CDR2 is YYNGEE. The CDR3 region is CASSVAPTSSYEQYF. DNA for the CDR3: TGTGCCAGCAGCGTAGCCCCCACCTCTTCCTACGAGCAGTACTTC.

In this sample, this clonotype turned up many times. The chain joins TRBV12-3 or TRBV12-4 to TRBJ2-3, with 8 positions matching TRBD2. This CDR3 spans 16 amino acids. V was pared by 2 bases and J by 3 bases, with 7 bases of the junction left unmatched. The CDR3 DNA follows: TGTGCCAGCAGTTTAAGGAGCGGGAGAGGAACAGATACGCAGTATTTT. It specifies CASSLRSGRGTDTQYF.

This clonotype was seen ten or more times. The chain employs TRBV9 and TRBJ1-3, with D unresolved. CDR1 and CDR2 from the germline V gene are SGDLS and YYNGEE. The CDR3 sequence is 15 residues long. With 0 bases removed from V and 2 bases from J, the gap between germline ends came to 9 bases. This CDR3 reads CASSVAQVPGNTIYF. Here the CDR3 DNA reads TGTGCCAGCAGCGTAGCGCAGGTGCCTGGAAACACCATATATTTT.

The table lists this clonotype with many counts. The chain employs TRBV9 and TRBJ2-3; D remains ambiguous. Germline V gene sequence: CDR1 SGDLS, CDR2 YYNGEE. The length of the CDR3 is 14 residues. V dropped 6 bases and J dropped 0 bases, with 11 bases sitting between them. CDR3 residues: CASNRISSTDTQYF. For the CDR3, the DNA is TGTGCCAGCAACCGGATCTCTAGCACAGATACGCAGTATTTT. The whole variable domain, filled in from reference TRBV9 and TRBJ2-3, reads DSGVTQTPKHLITATGQRVTLRCSPRSGDLSVYWYQQSLDQGLQFLIQYYNGEERAKGNILERFSAQQFPDLHSELNLSSLELGDSALYFCASNRISSTDTQYFGPGTRLTVL.

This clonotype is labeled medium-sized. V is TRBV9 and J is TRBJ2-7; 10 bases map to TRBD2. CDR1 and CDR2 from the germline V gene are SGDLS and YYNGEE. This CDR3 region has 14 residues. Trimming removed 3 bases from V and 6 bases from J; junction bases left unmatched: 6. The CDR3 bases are TGTGCCAGCAGCGCCCGGACTAGCGGTCTCGAGCAGTACTTC. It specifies CASSARTSGLEQYF.

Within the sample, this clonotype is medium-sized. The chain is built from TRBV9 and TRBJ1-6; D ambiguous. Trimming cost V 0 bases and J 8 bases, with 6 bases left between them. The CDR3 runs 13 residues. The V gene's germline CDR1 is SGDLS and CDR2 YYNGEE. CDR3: CASSVVQDSPLHF. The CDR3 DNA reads TGTGCCAGCAGCGTAGTTCAAGATTCACCCCTCCACTTT.

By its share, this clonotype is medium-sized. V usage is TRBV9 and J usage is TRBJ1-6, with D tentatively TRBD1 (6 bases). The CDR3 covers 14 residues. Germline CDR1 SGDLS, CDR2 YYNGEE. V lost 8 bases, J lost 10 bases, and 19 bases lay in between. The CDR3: CASNRDVGKSPLHF. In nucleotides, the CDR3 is TGTGCCAGTAACAGGGATGTTGGCAAATCACCCCTCCACTTT. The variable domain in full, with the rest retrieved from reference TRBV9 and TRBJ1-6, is DSGVTQTPKHLITATGQRVTLRCSPRSGDLSVYWYQQSLDQGLQFLIQYYNGEERAKGNILERFSAQQFPDLHSELNLSSLELGDSALYFCASNRDVGKSPLHFGNGTRLTVT.

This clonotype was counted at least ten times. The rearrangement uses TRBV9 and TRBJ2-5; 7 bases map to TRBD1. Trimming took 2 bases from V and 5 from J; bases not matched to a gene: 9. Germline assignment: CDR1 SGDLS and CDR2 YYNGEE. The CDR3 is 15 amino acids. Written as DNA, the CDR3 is TGTGCCAGCAGCGTCCACAGGGGTGTGGGGGAGACCCAGTACTTC. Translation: CASSVHRGVGETQYF.

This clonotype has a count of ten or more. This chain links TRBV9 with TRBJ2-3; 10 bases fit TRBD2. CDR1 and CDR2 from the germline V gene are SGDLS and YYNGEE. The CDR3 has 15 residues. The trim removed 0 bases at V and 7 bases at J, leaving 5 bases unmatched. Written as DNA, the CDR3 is TGTGCCAGCAGCGTAGCTACTAGCGGGGCGAATACGCAGTATTTT. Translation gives CASSVATSGANTQYF.

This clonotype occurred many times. DNA of the CDR3: TGTGCCAGCAGTAACAGGGATTTCACAGATACGCAGTATTTT. As protein: CASSNRDFTDTQYF. This sequence joins TRBV9 and TRBJ2-3; tentative D call: TRBD1 (6 bases). Germline V CDR1 and CDR2: SGDLS, YYNGEE. The CDR3 covers 14 residues. V lost 5 bases, J lost 2 bases, and 12 bases lay in between.